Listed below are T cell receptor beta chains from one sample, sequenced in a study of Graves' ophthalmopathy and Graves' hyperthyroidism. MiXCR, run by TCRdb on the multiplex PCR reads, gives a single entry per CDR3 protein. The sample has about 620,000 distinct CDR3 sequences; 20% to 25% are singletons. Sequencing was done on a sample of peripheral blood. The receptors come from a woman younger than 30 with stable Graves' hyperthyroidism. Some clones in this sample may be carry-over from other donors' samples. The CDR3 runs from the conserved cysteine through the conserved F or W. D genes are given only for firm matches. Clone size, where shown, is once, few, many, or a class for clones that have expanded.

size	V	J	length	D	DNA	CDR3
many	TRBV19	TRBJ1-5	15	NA	TGTGCCAGTAGTATAGGGCGACGGCCCAATCAGCCCCAGCATTTT	CASSIGRRPNQPQHF
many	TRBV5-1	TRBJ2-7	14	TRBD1	TGCGCCAGCAGCCGGACAGGGGAGAGCTACGAGCAGTACTTC	CASSRTGESYEQYF
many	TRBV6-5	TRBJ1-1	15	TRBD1	TGTGCCAGCAGTTACCGCGGACAGGGGGAAGGTGAGGCTTTCTTT	CASSYRGQGEGEAFF
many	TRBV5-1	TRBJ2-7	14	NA	TGCGCCAGCAGCTTGGTTCGGGGGAATTACGAGCAGTACTTC	CASSLVRGNYEQYF
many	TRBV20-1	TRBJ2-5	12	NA	TGCAGTGCTAGAGCAGGCTCAGAGACCCAGTACTTC	CSARAGSETQYF
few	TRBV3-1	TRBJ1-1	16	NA	TGTGCCAGCAGCCAAGATCGGGGCCAGGGCGGCACTGAAGCTTTCTTT	CASSQDRGQGGTEAFF
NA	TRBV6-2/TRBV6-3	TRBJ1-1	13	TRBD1	TGTGCCAGCAGCCGAACAGGGGGCTGGCCGGCTTTCTTT	CASSRTGGWPAFF
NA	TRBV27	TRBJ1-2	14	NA	TGTGCCAGCACCAATAACGCGGGGGTGTACGGCTACACCTTC	CASTNNAGVYGYTF
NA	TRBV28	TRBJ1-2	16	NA	TGTGCCAGCAGGGGGACCTACAGGGAAGCTAACTATGGCTACACCTTC	CASRGTYREANYGYTF
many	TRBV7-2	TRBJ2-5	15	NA	TGTGCCAGCAGCTTCGAGGCGGGTCGGGGAGAGACCCAGTACTTC	CASSFEAGRGETQYF
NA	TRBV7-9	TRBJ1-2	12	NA	TGTGCCGCGGGGCCAGGGGCGCTTGGCTACACCTTC	CAAGPGALGYTF
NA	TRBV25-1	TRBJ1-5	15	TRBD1	TGTGCCAGCAGTGAAGAGGGGGCATACAATCAGCCCCAGCATTTT	CASSEEGAYNQPQHF
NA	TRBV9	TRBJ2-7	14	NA	TGTGCCAGCAGCGTGGGGCAGGGAAACTACGAGCAGTACTTC	CASSVGQGNYEQYF
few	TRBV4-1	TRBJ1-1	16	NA	TGCGCCAGCAGCCAAGTTTTGGGCCAGTTGGACACTGAAGCTTTCTTT	CASSQVLGQLDTEAFF
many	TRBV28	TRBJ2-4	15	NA	TGTGCCAGCAGTTTAATCCCAGAGGCCAAAAACATTCAGTACTTC	CASSLIPEAKNIQYF
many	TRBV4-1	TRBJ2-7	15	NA	TGCGCCAGCAGCCAAGACGGGGGGCTGGGCTACGAGCAGTACTTC	CASSQDGGLGYEQYF
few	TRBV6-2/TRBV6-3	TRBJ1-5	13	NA	TGTGCCAGCAGTTACGCGCGGGCTCAGCCCCAGCATTTT	CASSYARAQPQHF
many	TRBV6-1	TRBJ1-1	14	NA	TGTGCCAGCAGTCAGACCCGGGTGAACACTGAAGCTTTCTTT	CASSQTRVNTEAFF
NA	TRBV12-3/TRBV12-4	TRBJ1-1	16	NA	TGTGCCAGCAGTAACGACCCAGGGGAGTTGCACACTGAAGCTTTCTTT	CASSNDPGELHTEAFF
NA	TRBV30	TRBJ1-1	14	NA	TGTGCCTGGAGTGTCCGACGGATGAACACTGAAGCTTTCTTT	CAWSVRRMNTEAFF
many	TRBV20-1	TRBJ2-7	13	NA	TGCAGTGCTAATGTTGGGGGATCCTACGAGCAGTACTTC	CSANVGGSYEQYF
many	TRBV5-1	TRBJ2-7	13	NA	TGCGCCAGCAGCAGTGGACATGTCTACGAGCAGTACTTC	CASSSGHVYEQYF
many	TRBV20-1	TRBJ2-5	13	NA	TGCAGTGCTAGAGAAGCTAGCTCGGAGACCCAGTACTTC	CSAREASSETQYF
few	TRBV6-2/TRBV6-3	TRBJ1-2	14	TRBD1	TGTGCCAGCATAAGAGGACAGGGGGACTATGGCTACACCTTC	CASIRGQGDYGYTF
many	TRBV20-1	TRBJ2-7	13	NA	TGCAGTGCCGCCGCAGTGAGCTCCTACGAGCAGTACTTC	CSAAAVSSYEQYF
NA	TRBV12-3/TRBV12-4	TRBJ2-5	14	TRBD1	TGTGCCAGCAGTTTGAGGGGGCCCCAAGAGACCCAGTACTTC	CASSLRGPQETQYF
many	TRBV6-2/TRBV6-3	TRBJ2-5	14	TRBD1	TGTGCCAGCGGAACGGGACAGGGTTGGGAGACCCAGTACTTC	CASGTGQGWETQYF
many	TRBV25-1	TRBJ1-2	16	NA	TGTGCCAGCAGTGAATATAGGGACACTCCAAGGGATGGCTACACCTTC	CASSEYRDTPRDGYTF
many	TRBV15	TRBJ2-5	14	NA	TGTGCCACGGGGAAAAGCCGGGACCAAGAGACCCAGTACTTC	CATGKSRDQETQYF